This T cell receptor beta chain was captured by sequencing in a study of control samples from healthy donors and cancer patients. V was clipped by 0 bases and J by 4 bases, with 16 bases between them. The CDR3 runs to 16 residues. Germline CDR1 and CDR2: MNHEY and SVGEGT. Generated by immunoSEQ multiplex PCR, the TCRdb table keeps only in-frame clones and is missing some. The profile shows approximately 150,000 clones, 80% to 90% of them singletons. The source material was blood. The receptor comes from a man between 18 and 29 years old in good health. The chain employs TRBV6-2 or TRBV6-3 and TRBJ2-7; D is perhaps TRBD1 or TRBD2 (6 bases each). DNA of the CDR3: TGTGCCAGCAGTTACTCACCAGGGGAGGACCCTTACGAGCAGTACTTC. This translates into CASSYSPGEDPYEQYF.